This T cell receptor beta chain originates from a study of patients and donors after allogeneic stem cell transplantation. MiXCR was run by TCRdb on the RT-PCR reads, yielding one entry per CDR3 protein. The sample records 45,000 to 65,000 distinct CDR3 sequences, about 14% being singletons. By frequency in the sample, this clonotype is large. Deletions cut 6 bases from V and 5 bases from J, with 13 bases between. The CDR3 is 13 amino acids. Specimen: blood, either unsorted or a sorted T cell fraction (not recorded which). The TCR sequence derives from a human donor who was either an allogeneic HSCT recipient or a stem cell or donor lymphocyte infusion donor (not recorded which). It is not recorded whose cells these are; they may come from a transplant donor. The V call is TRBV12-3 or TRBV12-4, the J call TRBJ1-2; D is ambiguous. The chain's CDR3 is CASSPIGGYGYTF. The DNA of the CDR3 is TGTGCCAGCAGCCCGATAGGTGGTTATGGCTACACCTTC.